A few counts support the clone carrying this T cell receptor beta chain. What it binds is unknown. The germline V gene encodes CDR1 DFQATT and CDR2 SNEGSKA (reference sequence). The trim removed 2 bases at V and 3 bases at J, leaving 7 bases unmatched. CDR3 length equals 15 residues. Time point in this sample: sample taken at primary tumor resection. This entry is derived from a study of spatial heterogeneity in lung cancer. Study-wide results and caveats: Detection of ubiquitous tumor TCRs in blood was higher at resection than follow-up.

TCR cDNA molecules each had a unique molecular identifier. TCRdb itself ran the 5' RACE reads through MiXCR, one entry per CDR3 protein. There are 24,000 or so distinct CDR3 sequences in the sample; about 7% occur only once, and approximately 14% lies in the top ten. Specimen: PBMCs, collected at surgery. The gene calls are TRBV20-1 and TRBJ1-5; TRBD1 agrees at 7 bases. This TCR came from a male donor with early-stage non-small cell lung cancer. CDR3 protein: CSARPSDRVNQPQHF. The DNA for the CDR3 is TGCAGTGCTAGACCGTCCGACAGGGTCAATCAGCCCCAGCATTTT.